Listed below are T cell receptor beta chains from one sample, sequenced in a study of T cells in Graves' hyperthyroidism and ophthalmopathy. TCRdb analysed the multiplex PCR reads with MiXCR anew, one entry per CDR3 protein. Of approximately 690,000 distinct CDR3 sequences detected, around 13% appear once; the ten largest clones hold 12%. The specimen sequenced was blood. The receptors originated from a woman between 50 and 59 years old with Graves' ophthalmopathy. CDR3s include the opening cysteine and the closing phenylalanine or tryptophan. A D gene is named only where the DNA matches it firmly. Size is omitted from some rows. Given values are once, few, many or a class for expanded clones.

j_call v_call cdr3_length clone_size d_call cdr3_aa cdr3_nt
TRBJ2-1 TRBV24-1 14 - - CATSDFNSNNEQFF TGTGCCACCAGTGATTTCAACAGTAACAATGAGCAGTTCTTC
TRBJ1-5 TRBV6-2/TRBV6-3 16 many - CASRKRPDGGNQPQHF TGTGCCAGCAGAAAACGCCCCGACGGGGGCAATCAGCCCCAGCATTTT
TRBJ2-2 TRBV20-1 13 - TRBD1 CSAWDRYTGELFF TGCAGTGCATGGGACAGATACACCGGGGAGCTGTTTTTT
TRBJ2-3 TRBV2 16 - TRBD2 CASSGASGASTDTQYF TGTGCCAGCAGTGGGGCTAGCGGGGCGAGCACAGATACGCAGTATTTT
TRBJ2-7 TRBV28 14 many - CASSGRGRNYEQYF TGTGCCAGCAGTGGGAGGGGGAGAAACTACGAGCAGTACTTC
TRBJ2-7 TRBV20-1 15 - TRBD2 CSARMGLAGAYEQYF TGCAGTGCTAGAATGGGACTAGCGGGGGCCTACGAGCAGTACTTC
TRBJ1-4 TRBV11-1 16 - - CASSQGRITTNGKLFF TGTGCCAGCAGCCAAGGGAGAATAACAACTAATGGAAAACTGTTTTTT
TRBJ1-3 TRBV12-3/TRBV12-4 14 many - CASSLRKSGNTIYF TGTGCCAGCAGTTTACGTAAATCTGGAAACACCATATATTTT
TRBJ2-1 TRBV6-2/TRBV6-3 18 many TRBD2 CASSRLAGAPTPLNEQFF TGTGCCAGCAGCAGACTAGCGGGAGCCCCGACGCCCTTAAATGAGCAGTTCTTC
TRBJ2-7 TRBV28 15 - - CASTLAGTGSYEQYF TGTGCCAGCACCCTCGCCGGAACTGGCTCCTACGAGCAGTACTTC
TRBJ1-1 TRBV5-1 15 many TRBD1 CASSLVGTVGTEAFF TGCGCCAGCAGCTTGGTCGGGACAGTGGGCACTGAAGCTTTCTTT
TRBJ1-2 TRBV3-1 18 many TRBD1 CASSQYRAPGQGVSGYTF TGTGCCAGCAGCCAGTACCGGGCCCCGGGACAGGGGGTTTCTGGCTACACCTTC
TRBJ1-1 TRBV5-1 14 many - CASSLEVGYTEAFF TGCGCCAGCAGCTTGGAAGTGGGATACACTGAAGCTTTCTTT
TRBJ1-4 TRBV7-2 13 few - CASSSGWANRLFF TGTGCCAGCAGCTCCGGTTGGGCGAACAGACTGTTTTTT
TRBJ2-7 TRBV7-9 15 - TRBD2 CASSLIGLAGEVQYF TGTGCCAGCAGCTTAATCGGACTAGCGGGAGAGGTGCAGTACTTC
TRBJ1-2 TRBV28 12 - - CASSLLGTGGTF TGTGCCAGCAGTTTATTAGGCACGGGGGGCACCTTC
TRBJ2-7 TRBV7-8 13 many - CASFSDHSYEQYF TGTGCCAGCTTTAGCGACCACTCCTACGAGCAGTACTTC
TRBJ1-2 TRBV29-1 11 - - CSATGTWGYTF TGCAGCGCCACCGGGACTTGGGGCTACACCTTC
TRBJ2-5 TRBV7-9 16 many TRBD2 CASSHSLAGVQETQYF TGTGCCAGCAGCCATAGCCTAGCGGGGGTCCAAGAGACCCAGTACTTC
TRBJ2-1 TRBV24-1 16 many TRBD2 CATSPTSGTFYNEQFF TGTGCCACCAGCCCGACTAGCGGGACCTTTTACAATGAGCAGTTCTTC
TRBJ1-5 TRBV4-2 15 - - CASSQGTDSNQPQHF TGTGCCAGCAGCCAAGGGACAGATAGCAATCAGCCCCAGCATTTT
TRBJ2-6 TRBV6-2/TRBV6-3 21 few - CASYSVIGTVRATSGANVLTF TGTGCCAGTTACTCCGTAATCGGGACGGTGCGGGCAACGTCTGGGGCCAACGTCCTGACTTTC
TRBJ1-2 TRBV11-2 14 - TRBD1 CASSSQGLGYGYTF TGTGCCAGCAGCTCACAGGGGCTTGGCTATGGCTACACCTTC
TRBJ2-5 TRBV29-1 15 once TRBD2 CSVSRSSGRGETQYF TGCAGCGTTTCCCGGTCTAGCGGGAGAGGGGAGACCCAGTACTTC
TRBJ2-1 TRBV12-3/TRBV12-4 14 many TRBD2 CASSPGTTLIEQFF TGTGCCAGCAGTCCGGGGACTACCTTAATAGAGCAGTTCTTC
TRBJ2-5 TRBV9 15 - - CASSVSAGQQETQYF TGTGCCAGCAGCGTTTCAGCCGGGCAGCAAGAGACCCAGTACTTC
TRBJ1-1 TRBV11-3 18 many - CASSVLTNLARVNTEAFF TGTGCCAGCAGCGTCCTAACTAATCTCGCTCGAGTTAACACTGAAGCTTTCTTT
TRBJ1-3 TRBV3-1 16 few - CASTPDSIRIGNTIYF TGTGCCAGCACCCCGGACAGCATTAGAATTGGAAACACCATATATTTT
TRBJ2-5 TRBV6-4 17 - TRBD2 CAGSPSCGSPWRKTQYF TGTGCCGGCAGCCCGAGTTGCGGGAGCCCTTGGCGAAAGACCCAGTACTTC
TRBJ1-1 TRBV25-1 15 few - CASSELGGGYTEAFF TGTGCCAGCAGTGAATTGGGGGGGGGTTACACTGAAGCTTTCTTT
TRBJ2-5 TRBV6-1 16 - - CASTAQRSGDFRNQYF TGTGCCAGCACCGCCCAGAGGTCGGGGGACTTCCGTAACCAGTACTTC
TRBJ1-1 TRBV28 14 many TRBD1 CASHRDRVETEAFF TGTGCCAGTCACCGGGACAGGGTAGAAACTGAAGCTTTCTTT
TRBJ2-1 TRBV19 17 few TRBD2 CASSIALLAGGYNEQFF TGTGCCAGTAGTATAGCCCTCTTAGCGGGAGGCTACAATGAGCAGTTCTTC
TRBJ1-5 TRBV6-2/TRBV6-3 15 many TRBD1 CASSHRGHGNQPQHF TGTGCCAGCAGCCACAGGGGGCATGGCAATCAGCCCCAGCATTTT
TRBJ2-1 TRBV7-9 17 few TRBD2 CASSLPTSGRAYNEQFF TGTGCCAGCAGCCTACCGACTAGCGGGAGGGCCTACAATGAGCAGTTCTTC
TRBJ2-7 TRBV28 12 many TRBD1 CASRKDRNEQYF TGTGCCAGCAGAAAGGACAGGAACGAGCAGTACTTC
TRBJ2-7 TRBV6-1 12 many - CASSQGYYEQYF TGTGCCAGCAGTCAAGGATACTACGAGCAGTACTTC
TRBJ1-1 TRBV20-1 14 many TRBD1 CSARDSGGSTEAFF TGCAGTGCTAGAGATTCAGGGGGAAGCACTGAAGCTTTCTTT
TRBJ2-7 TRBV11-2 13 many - CASSFRQAYEQYF TGTGCCAGCAGCTTTAGACAAGCCTACGAGCAGTACTTC
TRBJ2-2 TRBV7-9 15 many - CASSSGTWNTGELFF TGTGCCAGCAGCTCGGGGACTTGGAACACCGGGGAGCTGTTTTTT
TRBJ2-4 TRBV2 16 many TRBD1 CASRKGTALAKNIQYF TGTGCCAGCAGGAAGGGGACAGCCCTAGCCAAAAACATTCAGTACTTC
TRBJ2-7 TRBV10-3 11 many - CAISELDEQYF TGTGCCATCAGTGAGCTCGACGAGCAGTACTTC
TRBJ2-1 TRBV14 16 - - CASSQNPGIVANEQFF TGTGCCAGCAGCCAAAACCCAGGGATTGTAGCCAATGAGCAGTTCTTC
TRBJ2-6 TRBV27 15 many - CASSFWETGANVLTF TGTGCCAGCAGTTTCTGGGAGACTGGGGCCAACGTCCTGACTTTC
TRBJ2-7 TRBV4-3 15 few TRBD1 CASSLEPGQGWEQYF TGCGCCAGCAGCCTAGAACCGGGACAGGGTTGGGAGCAGTACTTC
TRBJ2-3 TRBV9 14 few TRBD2 CASSRAGITDTQYF TGTGCCAGCAGTCGAGCGGGAATTACAGATACGCAGTATTTT
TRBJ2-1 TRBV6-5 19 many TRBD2 CASSYSAGTSGRARNEQFF TGTGCCAGCAGTTACTCGGCGGGGACTAGCGGGAGGGCCCGCAATGAGCAGTTCTTC
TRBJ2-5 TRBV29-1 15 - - CSVEGANGLGETQYF TGCAGCGTTGAAGGGGCTAACGGGCTTGGAGAGACCCAGTACTTC
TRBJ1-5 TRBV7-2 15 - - CASSLGLGIDQPQHF TGTGCCAGCAGCTTAGGACTGGGTATTGATCAGCCCCAGCATTTT
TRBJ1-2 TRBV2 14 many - CASSDTGIDYGYTF TGTGCCAGCAGTGATACAGGGATCGACTATGGCTACACCTTC
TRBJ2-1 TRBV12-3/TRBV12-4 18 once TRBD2 CASSLMSLAGAGYNEQFF TGTGCCAGCAGTTTAATGTCACTAGCGGGAGCGGGATACAATGAGCAGTTCTTC
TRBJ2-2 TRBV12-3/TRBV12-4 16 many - CASRPDTGTKTGELFF TGTGCCAGCAGACCTGATACCGGGACAAAAACCGGGGAGCTGTTTTTT
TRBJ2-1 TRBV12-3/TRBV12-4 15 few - CASGSRDAPRGEQFF TGTGCCAGCGGCTCCCGGGACGCTCCACGGGGGGAGCAGTTCTTC
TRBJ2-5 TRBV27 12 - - CASSREPETQYF TGTGCCAGCAGCAGGGAGCCGGAGACCCAGTACTTC
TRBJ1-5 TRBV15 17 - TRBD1 CATSRDLDRGGGQPQHF TGTGCCACCAGCAGAGATCTGGACAGGGGAGGCGGTCAGCCCCAGCATTTT
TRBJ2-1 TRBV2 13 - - CASRSERNNEQFF TGTGCCAGCAGGAGCGAGAGAAACAATGAGCAGTTCTTC
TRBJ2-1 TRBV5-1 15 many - CASSLASSSYNEQFF TGCGCCAGCAGCCTGGCTTCGAGCTCCTACAATGAGCAGTTCTTC